The entry that follows covers one T cell receptor beta chain sequence. Its antigen is unidentified. Healthy controls were blood donor buffy coats. The protocol was immunoSEQ multiplex PCR, while the TCRdb copy is restricted to in-frame clones and leaves out a portion. The table lists 35,000 to 40,000 clones, around 85% of them singletons, with roughly 1.3% in the top ten. This specimen comes from a study of STAT5B mutations in CD4+ large granular lymphocyte leukemia. Study-wide findings and caveats: TRBV06-family usage was enriched in top patient clones (8/27) versus controls (2/35). Main leukemic clonotypes were patient-specific, but 25% appeared at low frequency elsewhere.

The CDR3 is 15 amino acids. The germline gives CDR1 ENHRY, CDR2 SYGVKD. V shed 0 bases, J shed 9 bases, and the junction held 8 bases outside the gene matches. The chain is built from TRBV10-3 and TRBJ2-1; 7 bases are a match to TRBD2. Material for sequencing was CD4+ T cells from blood buffy coats. This TCR was recovered from a human donor in good health. This CDR3 reads CAISESASGRFEQFF. The CDR3 DNA reads as TGTGCCATCAGTGAGTCGGCTAGCGGTAGGTTTGAGCAGTTCTTC.